Reported below is one T cell receptor (beta chain). The trim removed 3 bases at V and 2 bases at J, leaving 5 bases unmatched. CDR3 length: 16 residues. CDR1 is SGHRS and CDR2 is YFSETQ in the germline V gene. These data belong to a study of blood T cell repertoires in COVID-19. Study overall: Some COVID-19 samples were acute and others convalescent; all came from the United States, Italy and Spain. The analysed material was cDNA or gDNA that came from T cells, B-cell-depleted T cells, or PBMCs.

Original methodology: Estimation of nucleated cell counts relied on the amplification of reference gene primers. Sequencing used immunoSEQ multiplex PCR; TCRdb keeps in-frame clones, though not all of them. V and J calls and clone size are copied from that table; D and trimming were computed from the DNA. The repertoire has 85,000 to 110,000 clones, roughly 82% of them found once; the top ten carry 12%. The genes are TRBV5-1 and TRBJ2-5; 12 bases match TRBD2. The material sequenced was peripheral blood. This clonotype originated in a human donor in a cohort sampled during active COVID-19. This CDR3 reads CASSSGLAGKQETQYF. CDR3 DNA sequence: TGCGCCAGCAGCTCCGGACTAGCGGGGAAGCAAGAGACCCAGTACTTC.